The rows below give T cell receptor beta chains drawn from one sample of a study of beta chain features in type 1 diabetes. The repertoire was sequenced with immunoSEQ multiplex PCR; TCRdb's copy has only in-frame clones and lacks some. The sample records 160,000 or so clones, around 9% being singletons. The sample consisted of central memory CD4+ T cells from blood. These receptors were taken from a woman aged 25 to 39 with type 1 diabetes. Both conserved end residues are part of each CDR3. The D gene is left open where the match is weak. The size field is filled for only some rows; it gives once, few, many or a size class.

v_gene	d_gene	abundance	j_gene	CDR3aa	CDR3nt
TRBV1	NA	few	TRBJ1-1	CTSSQGDQGHHTEAFF	TGCACCAGCAGCCAAGGGGACCAGGGGCATCACACTGAAGCTTTCTTT
TRBV5-4	TRBD2	NA	TRBJ2-1	CASSSGGSTYNEQFF	TGTGCCAGCAGCTCGGGCGGGAGCACCTACAATGAGCAGTTCTTC
TRBV7-3	NA	many	TRBJ2-2	CASSSLRSGELFF	TGTGCCAGCAGCTCTCTCAGGTCCGGGGAGCTGTTTTTT
TRBV19	NA	few	TRBJ2-1	CASSIALAVAEQFF	TGTGCCAGTAGTATAGCACTAGCCGTCGCTGAGCAGTTCTTC
TRBV5-1	NA	NA	TRBJ2-1	CASSLAGSTSYNEQFF	TGCGCCAGCAGCTTGGCGGGGTCTACCTCCTACAATGAGCAGTTCTTC
TRBV5-1	TRBD2	NA	TRBJ2-7	CASSSPGLAGGEQYF	TGCGCCAGCAGCTCTCCGGGACTAGCGGGAGGCGAGCAGTACTTC
TRBV7-9	NA	few	TRBJ2-1	CASSLRGATYNEQFF	TGTGCCAGCAGCTTACGGGGGGCTACCTACAATGAGCAGTTCTTC
TRBV5-1	NA	few	TRBJ1-5	CASSLGLGENQPQHF	TGCGCCAGCAGCTTGGGCCTCGGGGAAAATCAGCCCCAGCATTTT
TRBV7-9	NA	many	TRBJ2-4	CASSLQGGAKNIQYF	TGTGCCAGCAGCTTACAAGGGGGAGCCAAAAACATTCAGTACTTC
TRBV4-1	NA	NA	TRBJ2-6	CASSIEVSGANVLTF	TGCGCCAGCAGCATAGAGGTCTCTGGGGCCAACGTCCTGACTTTC
TRBV7-8	TRBD1	few	TRBJ2-3	CASSLAKGQGPGRTDTQYF	TGTGCCAGCAGCTTAGCGAAGGGACAGGGTCCGGGTCGAACAGATACGCAGTATTTT
TRBV5-4	TRBD2	few	TRBJ2-5	CASSQGGGGSGGETQYF	TGTGCCAGCAGCCAAGGTGGCGGCGGGAGCGGCGGGGAGACCCAGTACTTC
TRBV11-2	NA	few	TRBJ2-1	CASSWGVFGEQFF	TGTGCCAGTTCTTGGGGAGTGTTCGGTGAGCAGTTCTTC
TRBV30	NA	NA	TRBJ1-2	CAWSQTRQYGYTF	TGTGCCTGGAGCCAAACCCGACAGTATGGCTACACCTTC
TRBV7-9	TRBD2	NA	TRBJ2-1	CASSLGGTSGQQFF	TGTGCCAGCAGCTTAGGAGGGACTAGCGGGCAGCAGTTCTTC
TRBV7-2	TRBD2	many	TRBJ2-5	CASASGRSETQYF	TGTGCCAGCGCTAGCGGGAGATCGGAGACCCAGTACTTC
TRBV9	NA	NA	TRBJ2-3	CASSVTPGAGENTQYF	TGTGCCAGCAGCGTAACCCCAGGGGCCGGGGAGAATACGCAGTATTTT
TRBV4-2	TRBD2	few	TRBJ2-7	CASSQDTSGRTHEQYF	TGTGCCAGCAGCCAGGATACTAGCGGGAGGACGCACGAGCAGTACTTC
TRBV6-5	NA	NA	TRBJ1-2	CASSYSTRQIYGYTF	TGTGCCAGCAGTTACTCGACGCGGCAGATCTATGGCTACACCTTC
TRBV5-1	TRBD1	NA	TRBJ1-5	CASSPGTGAQPQHF	TGCGCCAGCAGCCCCGGAACAGGGGCCCAGCCCCAGCATTTT
TRBV19	NA	NA	TRBJ1-2	CASSGGINYGYTF	TGTGCCAGTAGTGGAGGGATTAACTATGGCTACACCTTC
TRBV7-9	TRBD1	NA	TRBJ1-1	CASSRGQANTEAFF	TGTGCCAGCAGCCGGGGACAGGCCAACACTGAAGCTTTCTTT
TRBV18	TRBD1	NA	TRBJ1-5	CASSTETGVGGSNQPQHF	TGTGCCAGCTCAACCGAGACAGGGGTGGGAGGTAGCAATCAGCCCCAGCATTTT
TRBV5-6	NA	NA	TRBJ1-2	CASSLVGALWTMNYGYTF	TGTGCCAGCAGCTTGGTGGGGGCCCTTTGGACGATGAACTATGGCTACACCTTC
TRBV13	TRBD1	NA	TRBJ1-1	CASSPTGTGAGTEAFF	TGTGCCAGCAGCCCCACCGGGACAGGGGCTGGCACTGAAGCTTTCTTT
TRBV15	NA	NA	TRBJ1-2	CATSRLSPVTANYGYTF	TGTGCCACCAGCAGACTCTCCCCGGTGACAGCTAACTATGGCTACACCTTC
TRBV7-2	TRBD1	few	TRBJ1-5	CASSPRTGRPQHF	TGTGCCAGCAGCCCCCGGACAGGGCGGCCCCAGCATTTT
TRBV2	TRBD2	NA	TRBJ2-1	CASGLSGSSYSEQFF	TGTGCCAGCGGCCTTAGCGGGAGCAGTTATAGTGAGCAGTTCTTC
TRBV9	NA	few	TRBJ1-4	CASSVSGVEEKLFF	TGTGCCAGCAGCGTAAGCGGGGTTGAGGAAAAACTGTTTTTT
TRBV18	TRBD1	NA	TRBJ1-1	CASSPLGGRGAEAFF	TGTGCCAGCTCACCCCTGGGGGGCAGGGGGGCTGAAGCTTTCTTT
TRBV14	TRBD1	NA	TRBJ1-2	CASSYGQGRDGYTF	TGTGCCAGCAGCTATGGACAGGGTAGAGATGGCTACACCTTC
TRBV28	NA	few	TRBJ2-3	CASRGGTQYF	TGTGCCAGCAGAGGAGGTACGCAGTATTTT
TRBV5-1	TRBD1	NA	TRBJ2-7	CASSLGTYRGFNEQYF	TGCGCCAGCAGCTTGGGAACGTACAGGGGGTTTAACGAGCAGTACTTC
TRBV9	TRBD1	NA	TRBJ2-1	CASSVVHKGAGGEQFF	TGTGCCAGCAGCGTTGTTCATAAGGGGGCTGGGGGAGAGCAGTTCTTC
TRBV6-5	NA	few	TRBJ2-7	CASSSNQGGEQYF	TGTGCCAGCAGTTCCAATCAGGGAGGCGAGCAGTACTTC
TRBV28	TRBD1	few	TRBJ2-7	CASSSGQASYEQYF	TGTGCCAGCAGCTCCGGACAGGCCAGCTACGAGCAGTACTTC
TRBV11-2	NA	NA	TRBJ2-5	CASSLQGRETQYF	TGTGCCAGCAGCTTACAGGGGCGAGAGACCCAGTACTTC